This entry describes one T cell receptor beta chain. Its antigen is not identified. Alongside a J-beta primer mix, a sample-barcoded 5' primer served in a second PCR lasting roughly 7 to 11 cycles. TCRdb reanalysed the 5' RACE reads using MiXCR and keeps one entry per CDR3 protein. The sample carries 1.5 million to 2 million distinct CDR3 sequences, roughly 50% recorded once. The CDR3 has 15 residues. Germline CDR1 SGHVS, CDR2 FNYEAQ. V lost 4 bases, J lost 0 bases, and 12 bases lay in between. Individuals who donated were healthy Caucasians from Russia aged about 6 to 100. This entry comes from a study of blood T cells in healthy people across ages. General study points: More naive CD4+ cells and higher diversity were found in long-lived than in aged donors.

The genes are TRBV7-6 and TRBJ1-1; a weak D match, TRBD1 (5 bases). Sequencing was done on a sample of blood. The TCR was taken from a woman aged 40 to 49 in good health. The CDR3 nucleotides read TGTGCCAGCAGCTCCGCGAGGGGCATGAACACTGAAGCTTTCTTT. It codes for CASSSARGMNTEAFF. The full variable domain, completed using reference TRBV7-6 and TRBJ1-1, is GAGVSQSPRYKVTKRGQDVALRCDPISGHVSLYWYRQALGQGPEFLTYFNYEAQQDKSGLPNDRFSAERPEGSISTLTIQRTEQRDSAMYRCASSSARGMNTEAFFGQGTRLTVV.